The clone carrying this T cell receptor (beta chain) appeared a single time. V was pared by 8 bases and J by 1 base, with 8 bases of the junction left unmatched. The germline V gene has CDR1 LNHDA and CDR2 SQIVND (reference sequence). The CDR3 spans 16 residues. This record belongs to a study of blood T cell repertoires in COVID-19. In the authors' workflow: The authors estimated nucleated cell counts from reference gene primer amplification. Some clones are missing from TCRdb's copy, which holds only in-frame ones; the method was immunoSEQ multiplex PCR. V and J calls and clone size come straight from that table; D and trimming were deduced from the DNA. The sample includes 250,000 or so clones, more than 70% seen only once; the top ten take approximately 13%.

The specimen sequenced was peripheral blood. The chain combines TRBV19 with TRBJ1-1, with 12 bases lining up with TRBD1. The TCR sequence derives from a man older than 75 with acute or convalescent COVID-19. CDR3 coding DNA: TGTGCCAGTGGACCCCGGGACAGGGGGCGGAACACTGAAGCTTTCTTT. It yields the protein CASGPRDRGRNTEAFF.